The T cell receptor beta chain described here comes from a study of T-cell memory formation after mild COVID-19. Whole-study context: In these data, TCR clusters were largely donor specific. Study conclusions and caveats: Pre-infection memory contained some responding clones, which suggested that cross-reactive memory had joined.

Via MiXCR, TCRdb re-called the 5' RACE reads, giving one row per CDR3 protein. The sample lists roughly 50,000 distinct CDR3 sequences, over 7.5% occurring once. This clonotype was seen ten or more times. Its antigen remains unidentified. The trim removed 4 bases at V and 0 bases at J, leaving 3 bases unmatched. Germline CDR1 is LGHNA and CDR2 is YNFKEQ. The CDR3 length is 15 residues. The chain combines TRBV4-2 with TRBJ2-7, with 10 bases that match TRBD2. This TCR was sampled from a man younger than 30 who had mild COVID-19 (a few samples of this study predate the infection). Cell type and time point are not known. The sample was PBMCs or a T cell subset sorted from them (not recorded which). The CDR3: CASSPERGGSYEQYF. CDR3 nucleotide sequence: TGTGCCAGCAGCCCCGAGCGGGGGGGCTCCTACGAGCAGTACTTC.